This T cell receptor (beta chain) comes out of a study of T cells of healthy individuals. The ends were cut back, 1 base at V and 7 bases at J, with 23 bases in the middle. The germline V gene encodes CDR1 SGHAT and CDR2 FQNNGV. The CDR3 sequence is 17 residues long. Each CDR3 protein is one row after TCRdb ran MiXCR on the 5' RACE reads. The data hold approximately 52,000 distinct CDR3 sequences, with roughly 15% observed a single time. This sequence originates from a human donor in good health. The chain carries TRBV11-2 and TRBJ2-7; possibly TRBD2 for D (6 bases). Here the CDR3 DNA reads TGTGCCAGCAGCTTAGCCCGAGCGGGTACAAGTCCGGGGGAGCAGTACTTC. Translation gives CASSLARAGTSPGEQYF.